The clone carrying this T cell receptor beta chain occurred a few times. The entry originates in a study of blood T cell repertoires in COVID-19. Sequenced by immunoSEQ multiplex PCR; TCRdb stores in-frame clones only, minus some. The table includes about 120,000 clones, approximately 85% detected once. V was pared by 2 bases and J by 1 base, with 5 bases between. This CDR3 has 13 residues. Germline V gives CDR1 MNHNY, CDR2 SVGAGI (reference sequence). Sequencing was carried out using peripheral blood. The sequence came from a woman aged 60-75 years with COVID-19, enrolled during active disease. The chain links TRBV6-6 to TRBJ1-1; D is possibly TRBD1 (5 bases). The CDR3 loop reads CASSYQGNTEAFF. The CDR3 DNA reads TGTGCCAGCAGTTACCAGGGGAACACTGAAGCTTTCTTT.